These 7 T cell receptor beta chains share one sample of origin, sequenced in a study of OX40 agonist ivuxolimab in advanced cancers. The method was the immunoSEQ multiplex PCR assay. TCRdb re-hosts the immuneACCESS table, in-frame sequences only. Its copies lack some clones; in the studies checked, an unresolved V gene accounts for under half of them, and the cause for the rest is not known. Across this sample there are some 45,000 clones, with roughly 84% seen only once. The top ten hold around 2.5% of the sample. Sequencing was performed on CD4+ or CD8+ T cells sorted from blood, taken in a trial of the OX40 agonist ivuxolimab. These receptors were taken from an adult with an advanced solid tumor such as melanoma, head and neck, liver or kidney cancer.

This clone appeared a single time. V and J are TRBV7-9 and TRBJ1-2; D gene ambiguous. This CDR3 region has 13 residues. Germline-derived CDR1 and CDR2 are SEHNR and FQNEAQ (reference sequence). The V end was cut by 5 bases, the J end by 2 bases, with 9 bases between. The CDR3 loop reads CASSQWANYGYTF. CDR3 DNA sequence: TGTGCCAGCAGCCAGTGGGCAAACTATGGCTACACCTTC.

The chain recombines TRBV5-1 with TRBJ2-5, with 9 bases that match TRBD2. J gave up 1 base and V 4 bases, and 8 bases lay outside the gene matches. CDR1 SGHRS and CDR2 YFSETQ come from the germline V gene. The CDR3 has 16 residues. CDR3 coding DNA: TGCGCCAGCAGCCCCGGGCGGGGGGGATTCCAAGAGACCCAGTACTTC. This translates into CASSPGRGGFQETQYF.

The J gene is TRBJ2-3, the V gene TRBV5-8, with a possible D match to TRBD1 (5 bases). V dropped 0 bases and J dropped 0 bases, with 17 bases sitting between them. The CDR3 extends over 18 amino acids. The germline V gene encodes CDR1 SGHTS and CDR2 YDEGEE. The CDR3 sequence is CASSLVAVTASSTDTQYF. The CDR3 DNA reads TGTGCCAGCAGCTTGGTGGCCGTGACAGCCTCTAGCACAGATACGCAGTATTTT.

The CDR3 DNA reads TGCGCCAGCAGCTTAAGCGGGGGCCTCACAGATACGCAGTATTTT. Protein: CASSLSGGLTDTQYF. The gene calls are TRBV5-1 and TRBJ2-3, with 8 bases matching TRBD2. The CDR3 is 15 residues long. The V and J ends lost 2 bases and 2 bases, in that order; junction bases with no gene match: 4. Germline V gene sequence: CDR1 SGHRS, CDR2 YFSETQ.

This clone was detected a few times. This chain links TRBV7-8 with TRBJ2-2, with 9 bases that match TRBD2. The germline CDR1 and CDR2 sequences are SGHVS and FQNEAQ. The CDR3 totals 18 residues. With V trimmed by 1 base and J by 7 bases, 13 bases remained unmatched. The CDR3 loop is CASSLGPRGGRKHGELFF. For the CDR3, the DNA is TGTGCCAGCAGCTTAGGACCGCGGGGGGGCCGTAAGCACGGGGAGCTGTTTTTT.

The chain combines TRBV14 with TRBJ2-7; possible D gene TRBD1, 6 bases. This CDR3 has 13 residues. With 8 bases removed from V and 1 base from J, the gap between germline ends came to 12 bases. Germline values: CDR1 SGHDN, CDR2 FVKESK. The CDR3 bases are TGTGCCAGCCTAAGGGACATGTCCTACGAGCAGTACTTC. Translated, it gives CASLRDMSYEQYF.

This chain links TRBV6-1 with TRBJ1-6, with D tentatively TRBD1 (6 bases). CDR3 size: 14 residues. The V and J ends lost 6 bases and 10 bases respectively, with 16 bases between them. Germline V gives CDR1 MNHNS, CDR2 SASEGT. For the CDR3, the DNA is TGTGCCAGCAGACAATCAGGGGAGGGCTCACCCCTCCACTTT. As protein: CASRQSGEGSPLHF.